One and the same sample provided the 25 T cell receptor beta chains below, sequenced in a study of T cell responses to AZD1222 COVID-19 vaccine. Profiling relied on immunoSEQ multiplex PCR, and the TCRdb table lists in-frame clones only, not all of them. The sample consists of under 150,000 clones, 70% to 90% of them appearing once. The starting material was peripheral blood, obtained 28 days after the second AZD1222 dose. These receptors originate from an adult who received the AZD1222 COVID-19 vaccine.

The rearrangement links TRBV7-3 to TRBJ1-4; 9 bases match TRBD1. The CDR3 loop spans 18 amino acids. With 5 bases clipped from V and 0 bases from J, the junction kept 10 bases outside the gene matches. Germline V gene lookup returns CDR1 SGHTA and CDR2 FQGTGA. In DNA, the CDR3 is TGTGCCAGCAGCATTCGGACAGGGGACTCTGCAACTAATGAAAAACTGTTTTTT. As protein: CASSIRTGDSATNEKLFF.

The DNA for the CDR3 is TGTGCCAGCAGCTTAGCGTTGATGAACACTGAAGCTTTCTTT. The encoded protein is CASSLALMNTEAFF. The chain has TRBV7-2 and TRBJ1-1; no firm D call. V lost 0 bases and J 0 bases, leaving 5 bases between the germline ends. CDR3 length: 14 residues. Germline CDR1 reads SGHTA; CDR2 reads FQGNSA.

CDR3 protein: CASSPYRVGDNYGYTF. CDR3 nucleotide sequence: TGCGCCAGCAGCCCATATAGAGTGGGCGACAACTATGGCTACACCTTC. This chain links TRBV4-1 with TRBJ1-2; D is unclear. CDR1 MGHRA and CDR2 YSYEKL come from the germline V gene. CDR3 length: 16 amino acids. Trimming took 4 bases from V and 2 from J, leaving 17 bases between them.

The V and J genes are TRBV5-1 and TRBJ2-3; D unresolved. V dropped 0 bases and J dropped 4 bases, with 12 bases sitting between them. Germline CDR1 SGHRS, CDR2 YFSETQ. This CDR3 contains 15 residues. CDR3 loop: CASSLGADEADTQYF. The CDR3 DNA reads as TGCGCCAGCAGCTTGGGGGCGGATGAGGCAGATACGCAGTATTTT.

The chain links TRBV7-3 to TRBJ1-5, with no clear D. The CDR3 consists of 13 residues. Trimming removed 2 bases from V and 9 bases from J, with 11 bases in between. Per germline, CDR1 SGHTA and CDR2 FQGTGA. The CDR3 DNA reads TGTGCCAGCAGCTTAGACGGCTTAGGGCCCCAGCATTTT. Protein product: CASSLDGLGPQHF.

This chain connects TRBV10-1 to TRBJ2-3; no reliable D call. CDR1 and CDR2 (germline): WNHNN, SYGVQD (reference sequence). This CDR3 region has 14 residues. V was cut by 4 bases and J by 4 bases, with 12 bases left in between. The CDR3 protein is CASSGVAQADTQYF. CDR3 in DNA: TGCGCCAGCAGTGGAGTAGCCCAAGCAGATACGCAGTATTTT.

The CDR3 loop is CASSPQNTEAFF. DNA for the CDR3: TGTGCCAGCAGCCCCCAGAACACTGAAGCTTTCTTT. The chain uses TRBV7-8 and TRBJ1-1; D unclear. The CDR3 is 12 residues long. Germline assignment: CDR1 SGHVS and CDR2 FQNEAQ. V was shortened by 5 bases and J by 1 base, with 5 bases between the two germline ends.

V gene TRBV6-4 combines with J gene TRBJ2-1; 9 bases align to TRBD2. Germline CDR1 is MRHNA and CDR2 is SNTAGT. V shed 2 bases and J 8 bases; nucleotides not matched to a gene: 7. The CDR3 contains 15 residues. CDR3 coding DNA: TGTGCCAGCAGTGACCGTGGACTAGCGAGCGATGAGCAGTTCTTC. This sequence encodes CASSDRGLASDEQFF.

V is TRBV20-1 and J is TRBJ2-3, with TRBD2 matching 8 bases. Looked up from germline, CDR1 is DFQATT and CDR2 is SNEGSKA (reference sequence). J lost 2 bases, V lost 3 bases, and 10 bases had no gene match. CDR3 length: 16 amino acids. This CDR3 is CSASYRGGLNTDTQYF. Written as DNA, the CDR3 is TGCAGTGCTAGTTACCGGGGGGGCCTGAACACAGATACGCAGTATTTT.

V gene TRBV28 combines with J gene TRBJ1-6; D gene ambiguous. CDR3 size: 13 residues. Germline-derived CDR1 and CDR2 are MDHEN and SYDVKM. Trimming took 8 bases from V and 8 from J, leaving 13 bases between them. The CDR3 DNA follows: TGTGCCAGCGGTCAGCGCCATTATTCACCCCTCCACTTT. This gives the protein CASGQRHYSPLHF.

The chain recombines TRBV11-2 with TRBJ1-4, with a possible D match to TRBD1 (5 bases). The CDR3 is 15 residues long. Trimming stripped 1 base from V and 5 bases from J, with 11 bases between. From germline, CDR1 is SGHAT and CDR2 FQNNGV. CDR3 DNA: TGTGCCAGCAGCTTAGGGGGCAGTCCGAATGAAAAACTGTTTTTT. The encoded protein is CASSLGGSPNEKLFF.

V gene TRBV18 combines with J gene TRBJ1-2, with 11 bases identical to TRBD1. CDR3 length equals 15 residues. Germline CDR1 and CDR2: KGHSH and LQKENI. The junction had 5 bases not matched to a gene; V was cut back by 0 bases and J by 8 bases. The CDR3 DNA follows: TGTGCCAGCTCACCACCGGCGGACAGGGGGCGAGGCTACACCTTC. Its protein product is CASSPPADRGRGYTF.

The chain combines TRBV6-4 with TRBJ1-2, with 8 bases lining up with TRBD1. Trimming removed 0 bases from V and 4 bases from J; junction bases left unmatched: 4. This CDR3 comprises 15 residues. Germline V CDR1 and CDR2: MRHNA, SNTAGT. The CDR3 bases are TGTGCCAGCAGTGACTCGAGACAGGGGTTCTATGGCTACACCTTC. Translated: CASSDSRQGFYGYTF.

This chain joins TRBV9 and TRBJ1-3, with D hard to call. CDR1 and CDR2 from the germline V gene are SGDLS and YYNGEE. The CDR3 is 15 residues long. Trimming shortened V by 2 bases and J by 7 bases, and 16 bases separated the two germline ends. For the CDR3, the DNA is TGTGCCAGCAGCGTCTTCTGGCAGAACCCGAACACCATATATTTT. It specifies CASSVFWQNPNTIYF. Combining the CDR3 with reference TRBV9 and TRBJ1-3 gives the whole variable domain DSGVTQTPKHLITATGQRVTLRCSPRSGDLSVYWYQQSLDQGLQFLIQYYNGEERAKGNILERFSAQQFPDLHSELNLSSLELGDSALYFCASSVFWQNPNTIYFGEGSWLTVV.

The rearrangement joins TRBV19 to TRBJ1-2; D might be TRBD1 (6 bases). The CDR3 has 14 amino acids. The V end lost 6 bases, the J end lost 0 bases, and 11 bases lay between the germline ends. The germline CDR1 and CDR2 sequences are LNHDA and SQIVND (reference sequence). CDR3 nucleotide sequence: TGTGCCAGTAGGACAGGATCAGCTAACTATGGCTACACCTTC. It specifies CASRTGSANYGYTF.

The genes are TRBV5-1 and TRBJ2-7, with 10 bases matching TRBD1. With 1 base clipped from V and 7 bases from J, the junction kept 8 bases outside the gene matches. Germline loops: CDR1 SGHRS, CDR2 YFSETQ. This CDR3 contains 15 residues. In DNA, the CDR3 is TGCGCCAGCAGCTTGCGCCGGGACAGGGGTAATGAGCAGTACTTC. This gives the protein CASSLRRDRGNEQYF.

This chain joins TRBV7-9 and TRBJ2-7; TRBD1 might be the D (5 bases). Looked up from germline, CDR1 is SEHNR and CDR2 is FQNEAQ (reference sequence). V lost 5 bases and J 7 bases, leaving 9 bases between the germline ends. There are 11 residues in the CDR3. The CDR3 DNA is TGTGCCAGCAGCGAGCGACAGGAGCAGTACTTC. This encodes CASSERQEQYF.

CDR3: CASSQEVPYGYTF. The CDR3 nucleotides are TGTGCCAGCAGCCAAGAAGTACCCTATGGCTACACCTTC. The V call is TRBV3-1 (or the pseudogene TRBV3-2), the J call TRBJ1-2; D is ambiguous. The CDR3 covers 13 residues. The V end was cut by 0 bases, the J end by 4 bases, with 6 bases between. CDR1 LGHDT and CDR2 YNNKEL come from the germline V gene (reference sequence).

V gene TRBV7-9 combines with J gene TRBJ2-1; the D is unclear. The germline V and J ends were trimmed by 6 bases and 0 bases, with 12 bases remaining between them. The germline CDR1 and CDR2 sequences are SEHNR and FQNEAQ (reference sequence). This CDR3 comprises 15 residues. CDR3 loop: CASSRQLSSYNEQFF. The CDR3 DNA is TGTGCCAGCAGTCGCCAATTGAGCTCCTACAATGAGCAGTTCTTC.

This clone was seen just once. Other nucleotide sequences from this sample produce the same CDR3. The rearrangement joins TRBV19 to TRBJ1-4, with D uncertain. V shed 1 base and J shed 3 bases, with 6 bases lying between them. CDR3 length: 14 amino acids. In germline, CDR1 is LNHDA, CDR2 SQIVND (reference sequence). CDR3: CASSIGQSNEKLFF. Here the CDR3 DNA reads TGTGCCAGTAGTATAGGGCAGTCTAATGAAAAACTGTTTTTT.

This chain connects TRBV29-1 to TRBJ2-1, with D possibly TRBD1 on 6 matching bases. The CDR3 loop spans 16 amino acids. The germline V gene has CDR1 SQVTM and CDR2 ANQGSEA. V was pared by 1 base and J by 0 bases, with 13 bases between. CDR3 DNA sequence: TGCAGCGTTGAAGCCCCGGACAGAGTCTCCTACAATGAGCAGTTCTTC. It is translated as CSVEAPDRVSYNEQFF.

J is TRBJ1-6 and V is TRBV15, with D perhaps matching TRBD1 (5 bases). V was pared by 5 bases and J by 7 bases, with 18 bases between. Per the germline V gene, CDR1 is LNHNV and CDR2 is YYDKDF (reference sequence). This CDR3 comprises 16 residues. CDR3 nucleotides: TGTGCCACCAGCGGGCCCCCGACAGTAGTAAATTCACCCCTCCACTTT. Protein sequence: CATSGPPTVVNSPLHF.

The CDR3 nucleotides are TGTGCCAGTAGTGCCGGAGCCTACGAGCAGTACTTC. Translation: CASSAGAYEQYF. The V and J genes are TRBV19 and TRBJ2-7; D unresolved. CDR3 length: 12 residues. Germline V CDR1 and CDR2: LNHDA, SQIVND (reference sequence). V lost 5 bases and J 2 bases, leaving 7 bases between the germline ends.

The V gene is TRBV7-2, the J gene TRBJ2-2; the D is unclear. The CDR3 runs 13 residues. Germline values: CDR1 SGHTA, CDR2 FQGNSA. The ends were cut back, 5 bases at V and 4 bases at J, with 8 bases in the middle. The CDR3 loop reads CASSPTPTGELFF. Written as DNA, the CDR3 is TGTGCCAGCAGCCCAACCCCCACCGGGGAGCTGTTTTTT.

The chain employs TRBV5-1 and TRBJ2-5, with TRBD2 matching 13 bases. J was trimmed by 0 bases and V by 0 bases; bases with no gene match: 5. The CDR3 spans 18 residues. The V gene's germline CDR1 is SGHRS and CDR2 YFSETQ. CDR3 sequence: CASSLAPGLAGYQETQYF. The CDR3 DNA sequence: TGCGCCAGCAGCTTGGCCCCGGGACTAGCGGGGTACCAAGAGACCCAGTACTTC.